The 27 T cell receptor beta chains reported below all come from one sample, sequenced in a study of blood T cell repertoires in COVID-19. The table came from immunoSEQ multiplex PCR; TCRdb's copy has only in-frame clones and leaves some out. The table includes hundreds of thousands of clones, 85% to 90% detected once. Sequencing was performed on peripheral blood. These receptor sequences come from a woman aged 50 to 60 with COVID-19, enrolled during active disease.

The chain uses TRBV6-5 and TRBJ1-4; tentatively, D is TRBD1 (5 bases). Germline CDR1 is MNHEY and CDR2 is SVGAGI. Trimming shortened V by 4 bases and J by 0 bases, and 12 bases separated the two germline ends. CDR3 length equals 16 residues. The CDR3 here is CASSWATGPTNEKLFF. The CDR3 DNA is TGTGCCAGCAGTTGGGCTACAGGCCCAACTAATGAAAAACTGTTTTTT.

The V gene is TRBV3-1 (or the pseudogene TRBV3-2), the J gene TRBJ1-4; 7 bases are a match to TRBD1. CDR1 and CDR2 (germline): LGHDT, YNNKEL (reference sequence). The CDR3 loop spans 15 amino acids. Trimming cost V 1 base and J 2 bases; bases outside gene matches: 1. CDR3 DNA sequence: TGTGCCAGCAGCCAAGGGGGACAGACTAATGAAAAACTGTTTTTT. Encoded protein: CASSQGGQTNEKLFF.

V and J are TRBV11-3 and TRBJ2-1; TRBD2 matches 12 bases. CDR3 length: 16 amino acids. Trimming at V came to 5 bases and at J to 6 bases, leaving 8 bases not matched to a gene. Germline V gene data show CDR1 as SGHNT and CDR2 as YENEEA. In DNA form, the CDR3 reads TGTGCCAGCAGCGTATCTAGCGGGGGGGAAATCAATGAGCAGTTCTTC. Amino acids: CASSVSSGGEINEQFF.

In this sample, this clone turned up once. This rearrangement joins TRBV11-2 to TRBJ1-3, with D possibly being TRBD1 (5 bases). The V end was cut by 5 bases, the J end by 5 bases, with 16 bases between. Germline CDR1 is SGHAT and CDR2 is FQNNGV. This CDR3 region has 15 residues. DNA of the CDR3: TGTGCCAGCAGCCCGCGGGGGGAAAAGAGAAACACCATATATTTT. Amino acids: CASSPRGEKRNTIYF. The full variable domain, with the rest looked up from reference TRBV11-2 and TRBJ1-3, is EAGVAQSPRYKIIEKRQSVAFWCNPISGHATLYWYQQILGQGPKLLIQFQNNGVVDDSQLPKDRFSAERLKGVDSTLKIQPAKLEDSAVYLCASSPRGEKRNTIYFGEGSWLTVV.

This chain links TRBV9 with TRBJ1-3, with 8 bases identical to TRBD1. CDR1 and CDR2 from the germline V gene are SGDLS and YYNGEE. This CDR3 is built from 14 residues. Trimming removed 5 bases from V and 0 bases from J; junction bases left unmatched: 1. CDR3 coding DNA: TGTGCCAGCAGTCAGGGGGCCTCTGGAAACACCATATATTTT. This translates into CASSQGASGNTIYF.

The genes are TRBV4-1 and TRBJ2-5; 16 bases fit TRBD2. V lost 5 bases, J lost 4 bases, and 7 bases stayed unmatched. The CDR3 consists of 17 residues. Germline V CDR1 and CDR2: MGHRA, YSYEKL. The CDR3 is CASSVSGTSGGGETQYF. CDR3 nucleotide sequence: TGCGCCAGCAGCGTTTCCGGGACTAGCGGGGGGGGAGAGACCCAGTACTTC.

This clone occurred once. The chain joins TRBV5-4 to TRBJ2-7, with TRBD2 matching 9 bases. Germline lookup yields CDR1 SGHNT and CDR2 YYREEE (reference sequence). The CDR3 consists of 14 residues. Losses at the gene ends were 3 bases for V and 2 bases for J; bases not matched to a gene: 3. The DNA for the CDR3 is TGTGCCAGCAGCTCCCTAGCGGGGCCCTACGAGCAGTACTTC. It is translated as CASSSLAGPYEQYF.

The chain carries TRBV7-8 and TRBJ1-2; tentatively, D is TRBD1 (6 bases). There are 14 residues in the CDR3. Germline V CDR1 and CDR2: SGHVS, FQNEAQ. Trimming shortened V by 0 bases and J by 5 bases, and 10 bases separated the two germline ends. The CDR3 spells CASSLAGQQYGYTF. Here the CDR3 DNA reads TGTGCCAGCAGCTTAGCGGGACAACAGTATGGCTACACCTTC.

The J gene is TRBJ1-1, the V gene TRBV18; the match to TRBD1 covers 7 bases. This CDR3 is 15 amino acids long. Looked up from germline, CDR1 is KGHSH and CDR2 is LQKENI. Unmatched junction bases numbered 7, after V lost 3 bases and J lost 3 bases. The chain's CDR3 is CASSPDRFQDTEAFF. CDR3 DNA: TGTGCCAGCTCACCGGACAGGTTTCAGGACACTGAAGCTTTCTTT.

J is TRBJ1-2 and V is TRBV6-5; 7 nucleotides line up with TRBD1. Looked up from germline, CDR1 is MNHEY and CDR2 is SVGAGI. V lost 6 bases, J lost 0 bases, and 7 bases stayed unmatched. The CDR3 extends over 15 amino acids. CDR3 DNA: TGTGCCAGCAGGGGGACAGACCATTCTAACTATGGCTACACCTTC. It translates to CASRGTDHSNYGYTF.

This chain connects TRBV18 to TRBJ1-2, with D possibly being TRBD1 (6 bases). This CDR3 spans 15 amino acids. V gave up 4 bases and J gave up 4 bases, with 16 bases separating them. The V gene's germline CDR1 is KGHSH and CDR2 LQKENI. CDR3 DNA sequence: TGTGCCAGCTCACTTTCAGGGGTTGGTACCTATGGCTACACCTTC. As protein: CASSLSGVGTYGYTF. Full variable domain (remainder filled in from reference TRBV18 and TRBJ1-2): NAGVMQNPRHLVRRRGQEARLRCSPMKGHSHVYWYRQLPEEGLKFMVYLQKENIIDESGMPKERFSAEFPKEGPSILRIQQVVRGDSAAYFCASSLSGVGTYGYTFGSGTRLTVV.

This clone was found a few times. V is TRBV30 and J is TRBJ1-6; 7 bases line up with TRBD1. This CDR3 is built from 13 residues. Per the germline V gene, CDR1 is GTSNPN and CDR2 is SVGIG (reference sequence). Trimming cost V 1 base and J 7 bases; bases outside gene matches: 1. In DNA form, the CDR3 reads TGTGCCTGGAGTGAACAGGGGAATTCACCCCTCCACTTT. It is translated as CAWSEQGNSPLHF. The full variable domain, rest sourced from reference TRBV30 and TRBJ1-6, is SQTIHQWPATLVQPVGSPLSLECTVEGTSNPNLYWYRQAAGRGLQLLFYSVGIGQISSEVPQNLSASRPQDRQFILSSKKLLLSDSGFYLCAWSEQGNSPLHFGNGTRLTVT.

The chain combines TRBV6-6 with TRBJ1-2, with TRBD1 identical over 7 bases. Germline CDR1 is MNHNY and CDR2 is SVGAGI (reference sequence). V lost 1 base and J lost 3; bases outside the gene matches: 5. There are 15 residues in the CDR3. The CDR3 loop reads CASSYLDREDYGYTF. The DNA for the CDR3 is TGTGCCAGCAGTTACTTAGACAGGGAAGACTATGGCTACACCTTC.

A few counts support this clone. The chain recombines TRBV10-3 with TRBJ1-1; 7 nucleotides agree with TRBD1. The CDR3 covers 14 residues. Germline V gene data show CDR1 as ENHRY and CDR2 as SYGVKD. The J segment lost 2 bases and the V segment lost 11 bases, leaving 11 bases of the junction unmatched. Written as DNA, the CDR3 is TGTGCCTCCGGCAGGGGGACAGAAAACACTGAAGCTTTCTTT. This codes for CASGRGTENTEAFF.

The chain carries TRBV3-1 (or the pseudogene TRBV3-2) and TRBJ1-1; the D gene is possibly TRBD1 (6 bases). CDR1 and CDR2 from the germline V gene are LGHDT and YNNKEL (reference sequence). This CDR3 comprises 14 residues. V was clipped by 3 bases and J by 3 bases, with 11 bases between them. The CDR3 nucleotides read TGTGCCAGCAGCCAGGGGGCGCGGGACACTGAAGCTTTCTTT. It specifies CASSQGARDTEAFF.

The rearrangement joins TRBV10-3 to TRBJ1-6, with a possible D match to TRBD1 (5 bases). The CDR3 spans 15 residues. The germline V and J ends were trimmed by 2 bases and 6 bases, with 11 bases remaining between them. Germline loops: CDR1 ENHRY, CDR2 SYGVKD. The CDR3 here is CAISEGQGSNSPLHF. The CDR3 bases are TGTGCCATCAGTGAGGGGCAGGGTTCTAATTCACCCCTCCACTTT.

CDR3 sequence: CASSQGGGREPQHF. For the CDR3, the DNA is TGCGCCAGCAGCCAAGGAGGGGGCCGGGAGCCCCAGCATTTT. The chain has TRBV4-1 and TRBJ1-5; 7 bases agree with TRBD1. J was trimmed by 8 bases and V by 1 base; bases with no gene match: 5. Germline CDR1 MGHRA, CDR2 YSYEKL. CDR3 length: 14 amino acids.

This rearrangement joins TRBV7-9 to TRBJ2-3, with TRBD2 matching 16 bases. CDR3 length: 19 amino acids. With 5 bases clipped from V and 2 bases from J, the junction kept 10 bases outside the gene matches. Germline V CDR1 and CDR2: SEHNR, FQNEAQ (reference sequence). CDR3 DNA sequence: TGTGCCAGCAGCCCCTGGGGACTAGCGGGGGGGTCCATCACAGATACGCAGTATTTT. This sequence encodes CASSPWGLAGGSITDTQYF.

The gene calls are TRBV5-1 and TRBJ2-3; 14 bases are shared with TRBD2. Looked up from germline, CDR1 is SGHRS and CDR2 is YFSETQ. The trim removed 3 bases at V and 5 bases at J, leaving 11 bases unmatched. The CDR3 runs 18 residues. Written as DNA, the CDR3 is TGCGCCAGCAGCTCACGAAAGACTAGCGGGGGGGCCAGAGATACGCAGTATTTT. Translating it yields CASSSRKTSGGARDTQYF.

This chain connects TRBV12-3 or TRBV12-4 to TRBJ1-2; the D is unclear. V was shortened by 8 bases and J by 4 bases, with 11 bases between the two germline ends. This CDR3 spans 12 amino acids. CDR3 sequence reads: CASLRDGYGYTF. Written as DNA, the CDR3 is TGTGCCAGCCTCCGGGATGGCTATGGCTACACCTTC.

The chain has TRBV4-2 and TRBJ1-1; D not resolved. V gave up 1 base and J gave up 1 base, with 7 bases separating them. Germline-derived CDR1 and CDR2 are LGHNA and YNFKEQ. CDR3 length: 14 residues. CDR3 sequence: CASSQVGGNTEAFF. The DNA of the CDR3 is TGTGCCAGCAGCCAAGTTGGAGGGAACACTGAAGCTTTCTTT.

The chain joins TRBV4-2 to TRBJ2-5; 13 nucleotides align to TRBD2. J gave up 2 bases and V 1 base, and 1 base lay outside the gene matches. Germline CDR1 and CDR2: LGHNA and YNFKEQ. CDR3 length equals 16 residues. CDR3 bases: TGTGCCAGCAGCCAAGCGACTAGCGGGGGGCAAGAGACCCAGTACTTC. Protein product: CASSQATSGGQETQYF.

The CDR3 spells CSVGQAIFYEQFF. Written as DNA, the CDR3 is TGCAGCGTTGGACAGGCTATTTTCTATGAGCAGTTCTTC. The rearrangement joins TRBV29-1 to TRBJ2-1; a possible D gene is TRBD1 (6 bases). CDR1 is SQVTM, CDR2 ANQGSEA, per germline. The CDR3 has 13 amino acids. V lost 4 bases, J lost 8 bases, and 15 bases lay in between.

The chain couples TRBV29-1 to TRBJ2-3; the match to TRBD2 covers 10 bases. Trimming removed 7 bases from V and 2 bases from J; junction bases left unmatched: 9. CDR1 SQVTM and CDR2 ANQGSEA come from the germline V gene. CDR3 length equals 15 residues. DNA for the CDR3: TGCAGCGCCTCAACTAGCGGGGTTAACACAGATACGCAGTATTTT. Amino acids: CSASTSGVNTDTQYF.

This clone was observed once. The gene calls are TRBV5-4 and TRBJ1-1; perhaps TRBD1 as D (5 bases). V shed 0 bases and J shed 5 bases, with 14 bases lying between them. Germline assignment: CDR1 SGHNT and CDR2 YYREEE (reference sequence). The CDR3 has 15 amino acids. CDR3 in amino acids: CASSLVGGRHTEAFF. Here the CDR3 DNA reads TGTGCCAGCAGCTTGGTGGGGGGGAGACATACTGAAGCTTTCTTT.

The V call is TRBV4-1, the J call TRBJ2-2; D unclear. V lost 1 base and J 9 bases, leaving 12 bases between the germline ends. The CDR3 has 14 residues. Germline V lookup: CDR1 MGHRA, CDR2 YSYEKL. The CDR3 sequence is CASSQVISSRELFF. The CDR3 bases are TGCGCCAGCAGCCAAGTAATTAGCTCCCGGGAGCTGTTTTTT.

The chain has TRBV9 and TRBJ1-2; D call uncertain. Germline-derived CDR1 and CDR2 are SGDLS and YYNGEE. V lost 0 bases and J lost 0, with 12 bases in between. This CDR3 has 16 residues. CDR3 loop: CASSVGPTGTNYGYTF. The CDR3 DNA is TGTGCCAGCAGCGTAGGGCCTACGGGGACTAACTATGGCTACACCTTC.